The 29 T cell receptor beta chains below all came from one sample that was sequenced in a study of T-cell memory formation after mild COVID-19. A single record per CDR3 protein comes from TCRdb applying MiXCR to the 5' RACE reads. In the table there are approximately 410,000 distinct CDR3 sequences, 20% to 30% of which are singletons. The source material was PBMCs or a T cell subset sorted from them (not recorded which). These receptors were obtained from an adult woman who had mild COVID-19 (a few samples of this study predate the infection). Cell type and time point are not known.

This clonotype was recorded a few times. The chain is built from TRBV11-3 and TRBJ2-1, with 9 bases fitting TRBD2. The CDR3 runs 14 residues. In germline, CDR1 is SGHNT, CDR2 YENEEA. Germline trimming cut 5 bases from V and 6 bases from J; bases unmatched to any gene: 5. Written as DNA, the CDR3 is TGTGCCAGCAGCCCTTTTAGCGGGAGCAATGAGCAGTTCTTC. Translation: CASSPFSGSNEQFF. The full variable domain, in which reference TRBV11-3 and TRBJ2-1 provide the parts outside the CDR3, is EAGVVQSPRYKIIEKKQPVAFWCNPISGHNTLYWYLQNLGQGPELLIRYENEEAVDDSQLPKDRFSAERLKGVDSTLKIQPAELGDSAVYLCASSPFSGSNEQFFGPGTRLTVL.

V gene TRBV5-1 combines with J gene TRBJ1-1; TRBD1 matches at 8 bases. This CDR3 has 15 amino acids. Looked up from germline, CDR1 is SGHRS and CDR2 is YFSETQ. V lost 1 base to trimming and J lost 8 bases; unmatched junction nucleotides: 10. Written as DNA, the CDR3 is TGCGCCAGCAGCTTGCTCCCGACAGGGGCCGCCGAAGCTTTCTTT. Amino acids: CASSLLPTGAAEAFF.

The chain joins TRBV7-6 to TRBJ2-1, with D unresolved. The ends were cut back, 2 bases at V and 8 bases at J, with 13 bases in the middle. Germline CDR1 and CDR2: SGHVS and FNYEAQ. The CDR3 spans 14 residues. The CDR3 DNA follows: TGTGCCAGCAGCTTATTAGCTGGCTTGCATGAGCAGTTCTTC. This translates into CASSLLAGLHEQFF.

The chain uses TRBV30 and TRBJ2-1, with TRBD1 matching over 7 bases. CDR1 is GTSNPN, CDR2 SVGIG, per germline (reference sequence). This CDR3 spans 15 amino acids. J gave up 1 base and V 5 bases, and 8 bases lay outside the gene matches. This chain's CDR3 is CAWAPDRLSYNEQFF. In DNA form, the CDR3 reads TGTGCCTGGGCCCCGGACAGGCTGTCCTACAATGAGCAGTTCTTC.

The chain combines TRBV29-1 with TRBJ1-1; D call uncertain. Germline CDR1 reads SQVTM; CDR2 reads ANQGSEA. The CDR3 sequence is 11 residues long. Between the trimmed V and J ends, which lost 2 bases and 6 bases, there was a span of 7 bases. The CDR3 spells CSVEILPEAFF. DNA for the CDR3: TGCAGCGTTGAAATCCTCCCTGAAGCTTTCTTT.

The table lists this clonotype with a few counts. The CDR3 loop is CASSPGTENNYGYTF. The DNA for the CDR3 is TGTGCCAGCAGCCCCGGGACAGAAAATAACTATGGCTACACCTTC. The chain carries TRBV6-2 or TRBV6-3 and TRBJ1-2; 7 bases agree with TRBD1. Losses at the gene ends were 6 bases for V and 1 base for J; bases not matched to a gene: 8. The germline V gene encodes CDR1 MNHEY and CDR2 SVGEGT. This CDR3 comprises 15 residues.

The chain has TRBV19 and TRBJ2-7; a weak D match, TRBD2 (5 bases). The CDR3 covers 14 residues. Germline loops: CDR1 LNHDA, CDR2 SQIVND (reference sequence). Trimming stripped 3 bases from V and 4 bases from J, with 13 bases between. The CDR3 region is CASSIGSGSYEQYF. The CDR3 nucleotides read TGTGCCAGTAGTATCGGAAGCGGATCTTACGAGCAGTACTTC.

The genes are TRBV7-6 and TRBJ2-2; 7 bases agree with TRBD2. The V segment lost 3 bases and the J segment 1 base; nucleotides outside the gene matches: 2. This CDR3 is 15 amino acids long. Germline V gene data show CDR1 as SGHVS and CDR2 as FNYEAQ. The DNA for the CDR3 is TGTGCCAGCAGCTTTAGCGGGTTGAACACCGGGGAGCTGTTTTTT. Residues: CASSFSGLNTGELFF.

The J gene is TRBJ2-5, the V gene TRBV7-6; no clear D. Germline CDR1 and CDR2: SGHVS and FNYEAQ. Deletions cut 1 base from V and 4 bases from J, with 10 bases between. This CDR3 has 14 residues. The CDR3 region has the DNA TGTGCCAGCAGCTTAGTTGCTCGCGGAGAGACCCAGTACTTC. Its translation is CASSLVARGETQYF.

This clonotype was recorded a few times. The V and J genes are TRBV24-1 and TRBJ1-1, with 7 bases fitting TRBD1. The germline CDR1 and CDR2 sequences are KGHDR and SFDVKD. The CDR3 totals 14 residues. The trim removed 5 bases at V and 1 base at J, leaving 3 bases unmatched. CDR3 residues: CATSGTGQNTEAFF. As DNA, the CDR3 is TGTGCCACCAGTGGGACAGGTCAGAACACTGAAGCTTTCTTT.

This clonotype was observed a few times. This chain connects TRBV11-2 to TRBJ1-5, with 11 nucleotides matching TRBD1. Germline V CDR1 and CDR2: SGHAT, FQNNGV. After removal of 5 bases from V and 5 bases from J, the junction contained 5 bases not matched to a gene. This CDR3 has 15 amino acids. In DNA form, the CDR3 reads TGTGCCAGCAGCGACGGACAGGGGGCACATCAGCCCCAGCATTTT. Residues: CASSDGQGAHQPQHF.

This clonotype was detected only a few times. The chain links TRBV30 to TRBJ2-5; D possibly uses TRBD1 or TRBD2 (5 bases each). CDR3 size: 13 residues. Looked up from germline, CDR1 is GTSNPN and CDR2 is SVGIG (reference sequence). V lost 7 bases and J 8 bases, leaving 20 bases between the germline ends. CDR3 nucleotide sequence: TGTGCCTCTTATCTGGCGGGTACAGGAACCCAGTACTTC. It is translated as CASYLAGTGTQYF.

This chain connects TRBV6-5 to TRBJ1-4; 7 bases are a match to TRBD1. This CDR3 has 15 residues. Germline assignment: CDR1 MNHEY and CDR2 SVGAGI. The ends lost 2 bases at V and 5 bases at J; junction bases unmatched: 5. CDR3 nucleotides: TGTGCCAGCAGTTACGGGACAGCGAGAAATGAAAAACTGTTTTTT. Residues: CASSYGTARNEKLFF.

This clonotype came up a few times. The rearrangement joins TRBV7-2 to TRBJ1-2; 10 bases are a match to TRBD1. CDR1 is SGHTA and CDR2 is FQGNSA in the germline V gene. V shed 1 base, J shed 0 bases, and the junction held 5 bases outside the gene matches. The CDR3 length is 17 residues. This CDR3 reads CASSLGGQGRANYGYTF. The CDR3 bases are TGTGCCAGCAGCTTAGGGGGACAGGGGAGAGCTAACTATGGCTACACCTTC.

This clonotype turned up a few times. The CDR3 DNA reads as TGTGCCAGCGGTAGGGGGGGGAGAGAAGCTTTCTTT. This translates into CASGRGGREAFF. This chain links TRBV2 with TRBJ1-1, with D maybe TRBD1 (6 bases). V lost 8 bases, J lost 8 bases, and 15 bases lay in between. The germline V gene has CDR1 SNHLY and CDR2 FYNNEI. This CDR3 is built from 12 residues. The entire variable domain, with the rest obtained from reference TRBV2 and TRBJ1-1, is as follows: EPEVTQTPSHQVTQMGQEVILRCVPISNHLYFYWYRQILGQKVEFLVSFYNNEISEKSEIFDDQFSVERPDGSNFTLKIRSTKLEDSAMYFCASGRGGREAFFGQGTRLTVV.

This clonotype came up once. The chain joins TRBV6-6 to TRBJ2-6, with 8 bases aligning to TRBD1. CDR3 length equals 16 residues. Germline-derived CDR1 and CDR2 are MNHNY and SVGAGI (reference sequence). The V gene end was trimmed by 2 bases and the J gene end by 3 bases; junction bases not matched to a gene: 3. CDR3 region: CASSYGQGFGANVLTF. CDR3 in DNA: TGTGCCAGCAGTTACGGACAGGGATTTGGGGCCAACGTCCTGACTTTC.

This clonotype occurred a few times. The CDR3: CASSLNNHEQYF. CDR3 coding DNA: TGTGCCAGCAGCTTGAACAACCACGAGCAGTACTTC. The J gene is TRBJ2-7, the V gene TRBV7-2; no firm D call. The germline V and J ends were trimmed by 3 bases and 5 bases, with 8 bases remaining between them. The CDR3 runs to 12 residues. Germline V CDR1 and CDR2: SGHTA, FQGNSA.

The rearrangement links TRBV7-9 to TRBJ2-3; 11 nucleotides line up with TRBD2. J gave up 6 bases and V 3 bases, and 8 bases lay outside the gene matches. This CDR3 has 16 amino acids. Germline CDR1 reads SEHNR; CDR2 reads FQNEAQ (reference sequence). CDR3 amino acids: CASSFTSGSWSDTQYF. The CDR3 region has the DNA TGTGCCAGCAGCTTTACTAGCGGGAGTTGGTCTGATACGCAGTATTTT.

DNA of the CDR3: TGTGCCAGCAGCCGAATAATCCGGGACCTGTCAGAAAAACTGTTTTTT. Translated: CASSRIIRDLSEKLFF. V is TRBV7-9 and J is TRBJ1-4, with D perhaps TRBD1 (5 bases). CDR3 length equals 16 residues. Trimming removed 5 bases at V and 8 bases at J, with 21 bases between. The germline V gene has CDR1 SEHNR and CDR2 FQNEAQ (reference sequence).

The chain carries TRBV7-6 and TRBJ2-5, with D tentatively TRBD2 (5 bases). This CDR3 is 15 amino acids long. Germline V CDR1 and CDR2: SGHVS, FNYEAQ. V lost 1 base, J lost 0 bases, and 9 bases lay in between. This CDR3 reads CASSLVGAYQETQYF. DNA of the CDR3: TGTGCCAGCAGCTTAGTGGGAGCGTACCAAGAGACCCAGTACTTC.

The V and J genes are TRBV9 and TRBJ2-1, with D tentatively TRBD2 (6 bases). Trimming left V 3 bases short and J 3 bases short, with 10 bases between. Germline V gene data show CDR1 as SGDLS and CDR2 as YYNGEE. The CDR3 is 14 residues long. Here the CDR3 DNA reads TGTGCCAGCAGCGGCCGGGACTTCTACAATGAGCAGTTCTTC. It encodes CASSGRDFYNEQFF.

There are a few counts of this clonotype. The V gene is TRBV12-3 or TRBV12-4, the J gene TRBJ1-2, with D perhaps matching TRBD1 (5 bases). The V and J ends lost 6 bases and 2 bases respectively, with 10 bases between them. The CDR3 extends over 13 amino acids. CDR3 bases: TGTGCCAGCAGCCCCTGGGGGAACTATGGCTACACCTTC. Protein sequence: CASSPWGNYGYTF.

This clonotype was seen only a few times. The chain combines TRBV9 with TRBJ2-7; TRBD2 might be the D (6 bases). V shed 4 bases and J shed 6 bases, with 23 bases lying between them. CDR1 and CDR2 from the germline V gene are SGDLS and YYNGEE. The CDR3 loop spans 16 amino acids. CDR3 sequence: CASSLYGTVSGSEQYF. The CDR3 DNA reads as TGTGCCAGCAGCCTATATGGGACTGTATCAGGTTCCGAGCAGTACTTC.

This clonotype has only a few counts. The chain carries TRBV29-1 and TRBJ2-1; D gene unclear. The germline V gene encodes CDR1 SQVTM and CDR2 ANQGSEA. The CDR3 runs to 14 residues. The CDR3 nucleotides are TGCACCCATCAAGTGTCTGGGGCCTACAATGAGCAGTTCTTC. It is translated as CTHQVSGAYNEQFF.

This rearrangement joins TRBV9 to TRBJ1-5; D is uncertain. The V gene lost 0 bases and the J gene lost 0 bases, with 7 bases spanning the gap. The CDR3 is 15 residues long. Germline lookup yields CDR1 SGDLS and CDR2 YYNGEE. The CDR3, as DNA: TGTGCCAGCAGCGTAGACGGCTATAGCAATCAGCCCCAGCATTTT. This translates into CASSVDGYSNQPQHF.

This clonotype came up many times. J is TRBJ2-5 and V is TRBV14, with 9 bases aligning to TRBD1. The junction had 5 bases not matched to a gene; V was cut back by 4 bases and J by 5 bases. CDR3 length: 14 amino acids. Germline assignment: CDR1 SGHDN and CDR2 FVKESK. CDR3 nucleotide sequence: TGTGCCAGCAGCCGAAACAGGGGGCAGGAGACCCAGTACTTC. Translated: CASSRNRGQETQYF.

The gene calls are TRBV3-1 and TRBJ1-4; no reliable D call. Trimming shortened V by 4 bases and J by 7 bases, and 13 bases separated the two germline ends. Germline V gene data show CDR1 as LGHDT and CDR2 as YNNKEL (reference sequence). This CDR3 region has 14 residues. CDR3 protein: CASSPYVVGEKLFF. Here the CDR3 DNA reads TGTGCCAGCAGCCCCTATGTCGTAGGTGAAAAACTGTTTTTT.

Here the CDR3 reads CASSLVSSGTDTQYF. The CDR3 nucleotides read TGCGCCAGCAGCTTGGTTTCTAGCGGCACAGATACGCAGTATTTT. The V call is TRBV5-1, the J call TRBJ2-3, with D perhaps TRBD2 (6 bases). In germline, CDR1 is SGHRS, CDR2 YFSETQ. This CDR3 comprises 15 residues. Trimming removed 0 bases at V and 1 base at J, with 9 bases between.

This clonotype has a handful of counts. V usage is TRBV3-1 and J usage is TRBJ2-1; D ambiguous. V lost 3 bases and J lost 9, with 12 bases in between. The germline CDR1 and CDR2 sequences are LGHDT and YNNKEL (reference sequence). The CDR3 extends over 13 amino acids. The CDR3 region has the DNA TGTGCCAGCAGCCAGGGCCTGGGAAGTGAGCAGTTCTTC. This sequence encodes CASSQGLGSEQFF.